The rows below give T cell receptor beta chains drawn from one sample of a study of blood T cells in healthy people across ages. Via MiXCR, TCRdb re-called the 5' RACE reads, giving one row per CDR3 protein. Of some 1,800,000 distinct CDR3 sequences listed, around 40% are singletons. The sequenced sample was blood. These receptors originate from a human donor in good health. The CDR3 runs from the conserved cysteine through the conserved F or W. D genes are given only for firm matches. Only some rows state a clone size, as once, few, many or a class for expanded clones.

abundance | d_gene | j_gene | v_gene | CDR3aa | CDR3nt
. | TRBD1 | TRBJ2-5 | TRBV5-5 | CASSLFQGARGQETQYF | TGTGCCAGCAGCTTGTTCCAGGGGGCTCGTGGCCAAGAGACCCAGTACTTC
few | TRBD1 | TRBJ2-5 | TRBV12-3/TRBV12-4 | CASSSGDRGLEETQYF | TGTGCCAGCAGTTCCGGAGACAGGGGATTGGAAGAGACCCAGTACTTC
. | TRBD2 | TRBJ2-3 | TRBV5-1 | CASSHGGGRRTDTQYF | TGCGCCAGCAGCCACGGTGGCGGGAGACGCACAGATACGCAGTATTTT
. | . | TRBJ2-5 | TRBV6-4 | CASSGDFGGTQYF | TGTGCCAGCAGTGGGGACTTTGGTGGGACCCAGTACTTC
many | TRBD1 | TRBJ2-5 | TRBV29-1 | CSVERQGETQYF | TGCAGCGTTGAGCGACAGGGGGAGACCCAGTACTTC
few | . | TRBJ2-7 | TRBV20-1 | CSAMDKFPYEQYF | TGCAGTGCTATGGACAAGTTTCCCTACGAGCAGTACTTC
few | TRBD1 | TRBJ1-2 | TRBV9 | CASSGQGAANYGYTF | TGTGCCAGCAGCGGACAGGGGGCGGCGAACTATGGCTACACCTTC
. | . | TRBJ1-2 | TRBV7-6 | CASSHGRFYGYTF | TGTGCCAGCAGCCACGGCAGGTTCTATGGCTACACCTTC
. | . | TRBJ2-5 | TRBV28 | CATNLWGYGTQETQYF | TGTGCCACCAACCTGTGGGGATATGGGACTCAAGAGACCCAGTACTTC
. | TRBD1 | TRBJ2-1 | TRBV5-1 | CASRLDRGRVNEQFF | TGCGCCAGCAGATTGGACAGGGGGCGTGTGAATGAGCAGTTCTTC
. | . | TRBJ1-2 | TRBV6-2/TRBV6-3 | CASGDTSNYGYTF | TGTGCCAGCGGAGACACCTCTAACTATGGCTACACCTTC
once | . | TRBJ2-5 | TRBV7-2 | CAGSAEYQETQYF | TGTGCCGGCAGCGCAGAGTACCAAGAGACCCAGTACTTC
. | TRBD1 | TRBJ2-3 | TRBV4-1 | CASSQAFTGADSTDTQYF | TGCGCCAGCAGCCAAGCATTCACAGGGGCCGATAGCACAGATACGCAGTATTTT